This T cell receptor beta chain emerged from a study of T cell repertoires in cytomegalovirus infection. Germline V gene data show CDR1 as SGHKS and CDR2 as YYEKEE (reference sequence). This CDR3 spans 17 amino acids. Trimming left V 1 base short and J 4 bases short, with 20 bases between. TCRdb re-called the reads through MiXCR, storing one row per CDR3 protein. The profile shows around 800,000 distinct CDR3 sequences, 30% to 35% of them singletons. Findings of the study overall: The ex vivo response was dominated by HLA-C-restricted CMV-specific TCR beta clonotypes.

Notes on this clonotype: Its antigen is still unknown.

This clonotype was sampled from a human donor in good health (CMV status not recorded). Some clones in this sample may be carry-over from other donors' samples. J is TRBJ1-2 and V is TRBV5-5, with D possibly TRBD1 on 5 matching bases. This material consisted of cultured CD8+ T cells from PBMCs, taken from culture after CMV antigen stimulation. CDR3 sequence (DNA): TGTGCCAGCAGCTTGCGAGGGGCGTGGGATACTGGCTATGGCTACACCTTC. Amino acids: CASSLRGAWDTGYGYTF.